This TCR beta chain was recovered during a study of CD8+ T cells in alopecia areata. Broader study findings: Scalp specimens additionally yield sequences from normal skin's resident alphabeta T cells.

V dropped 5 bases and J dropped 7 bases, with 24 bases sitting between them. The CDR3 totals 16 residues. Looked up from germline, CDR1 is SGHTA and CDR2 is FQGNSA. As for treatment: oral pan-JAK inhibitor, 5-10 mg twice daily. Concerning this clone itself: Its antigen is unidentified.

As the sequencing template, cDNA was produced by extracting RNA and reverse transcribing it. The assay was immunoSEQ multiplex PCR, and TCRdb's table has in-frame clones only and misses some. The sample yields 100,000 to 120,000 clones, roughly three fifths seen once. The chain recombines TRBV7-2 with TRBJ2-7; tentatively, D is TRBD1 or TRBD2 (5 bases each). The sequenced sample was CD4+ T cells sorted from blood, obtained at week 24, from a patient treated with tofacitinib. The receptor was isolated from a human donor with alopecia areata. CDR3 in DNA: TGTGCCAGCAGCCCCCGGGACGTTTATGGTACTCGAGAGCAGTACTTC. Translating gives CASSPRDVYGTREQYF. The variable domain in full, completed from reference TRBV7-2 and TRBJ2-7, reads GAGVSQSPSNKVTEKGKDVELRCDPISGHTALYWYRQSLGQGLEFLIYFQGNSAPDKSGLPSDRFSAERTGGSVSTLTIQRTQQEDSAVYLCASSPRDVYGTREQYFGPGTRLTVT.